These 18 T cell receptor beta chains share one sample of origin, sequenced in a study of cytomegalovirus exposure and HLA in healthy donors. The PCR had 60 Vbeta and 13 Jbeta primers. Repertoires were generated with immunoSEQ multiplex PCR, while TCRdb's copy carries only in-frame clones and drops some. Among roughly 100,000 clones listed, 60% to 80% were seen once. Sequenced material: PBMCs. All receptors derive from a woman in her thirties or forties in good health and CMV-seropositive.

The V and J genes are TRBV6-5 and TRBJ1-4; D gene uncertain. Germline values: CDR1 MNHEY, CDR2 SVGAGI. The CDR3 sequence is 15 residues long. Trimming left V 1 base short and J 11 bases short, with 17 bases between. The CDR3, as DNA: TGTGCCAGCAGTTACTGGAGTACTCCGGGGTCTAAACTGTTTTTT. Translating gives CASSYWSTPGSKLFF.

Only a few counts were recorded for this clone. The chain couples TRBV19 to TRBJ1-2, with 7 bases lining up with TRBD1. CDR3 length: 13 amino acids. J was trimmed by 5 bases and V by 5 bases; bases with no gene match: 5. Germline V CDR1 and CDR2: LNHDA, SQIVND (reference sequence). In DNA, the CDR3 is TGTGCCAGTAGTGACAGGGTCGGGTATGGCTACACCTTC. Amino acids: CASSDRVGYGYTF.

The count of this clone is one. The chain combines TRBV2 with TRBJ2-7; the match to TRBD2 covers 7 bases. The ends lost 5 bases at V and 4 bases at J; junction bases unmatched: 11. This CDR3 region has 15 residues. Germline assignment: CDR1 SNHLY and CDR2 FYNNEI. CDR3 nucleotides: TGTGCCAGCAGTCCTACCCTGGGGGGGAATTACGAGCAGTACTTC. As protein: CASSPTLGGNYEQYF. Full variable domain (outside the CDR3, taken from reference TRBV2 and TRBJ2-7): EPEVTQTPSHQVTQMGQEVILRCVPISNHLYFYWYRQILGQKVEFLVSFYNNEISEKSEIFDDQFSVERPDGSNFTLKIRSTKLEDSAMYFCASSPTLGGNYEQYFGPGTRLTVT.

The gene calls are TRBV2 and TRBJ2-2, with a possible D match to TRBD2 (6 bases). The CDR3 spans 12 residues. Germline lookup yields CDR1 SNHLY and CDR2 FYNNEI. V was trimmed by 5 bases and J by 6 bases, leaving 7 bases between them. The CDR3: CASSREPGELFF. CDR3 DNA sequence: TGTGCCAGCAGTCGGGAGCCCGGGGAGCTGTTTTTT.

V and J are TRBV5-1 and TRBJ2-7, with 14 bases matching TRBD2. The trim removed 4 bases at V and 3 bases at J, leaving 12 bases unmatched. The CDR3 sequence is 18 residues long. Germline values: CDR1 SGHRS, CDR2 YFSETQ. The CDR3 region has the DNA TGCGCCAGCAGCCTGAGACCGGGACTAGCGGGAGTGGGCTACGAGCAGTACTTC. It yields the protein CASSLRPGLAGVGYEQYF.

The rearrangement links TRBV2 to TRBJ2-1; 7 nucleotides match TRBD1. Trimming cost V 5 bases and J 9 bases; bases outside gene matches: 10. Germline V gene data show CDR1 as SNHLY and CDR2 as FYNNEI. CDR3 size: 14 residues. CDR3 in DNA: TGTGCCAGCAGTTTCAACAGGGGTTTTGGTGAGCAGTTCTTC. As protein: CASSFNRGFGEQFF. The full variable domain, completed using reference TRBV2 and TRBJ2-1, is EPEVTQTPSHQVTQMGQEVILRCVPISNHLYFYWYRQILGQKVEFLVSFYNNEISEKSEIFDDQFSVERPDGSNFTLKIRSTKLEDSAMYFCASSFNRGFGEQFFGPGTRLTVL.

The chain couples TRBV11-2 to TRBJ2-5; maybe TRBD1 (6 bases). CDR1 is SGHAT and CDR2 is FQNNGV in the germline V gene. The CDR3 is 16 amino acids. Trimming removed 4 bases at V and 4 bases at J, with 19 bases between. CDR3 sequence reads: CASSSGRGRLRETQYF. In DNA form, the CDR3 reads TGTGCCAGCAGCTCAGGCAGGGGAAGATTGCGAGAGACCCAGTACTTC.

Comment on this clone: The junction departs from germline at one end; a sequencing error may be responsible. The chain carries TRBV7-9 and TRBJ1-1, with TRBD1 as a possible D gene (5 bases). The CDR3 is 12 residues long. The germline V gene encodes CDR1 SEHNR and CDR2 FQNEAQ (reference sequence). The CDR3 protein is CSSSSLRDYTPF. In DNA form, the CDR3 reads TGTTCCAGCAGCTCCCTCCGGGACTACACTCCTTTT.

Only one count was recorded for this clone. V and J are TRBV28 and TRBJ1-3; tentative D call: TRBD1 (5 bases). The CDR3 is 14 residues long. The V gene's germline CDR1 is MDHEN and CDR2 SYDVKM. Deletions cut 3 bases from V and 0 bases from J, with 6 bases between. The CDR3 DNA reads as TGTGCCAGCAGTTTCGACAGCTCTGGAAACACCATATATTTT. Amino acid sequence: CASSFDSSGNTIYF.

This chain uses TRBV28 with TRBJ2-1, with a tentative D call TRBD1 (6 bases). The V gene lost 3 bases and the J gene lost 6 bases, with 21 bases spanning the gap. From germline, CDR1 is MDHEN and CDR2 SYDVKM. This CDR3 has 17 amino acids. The CDR3 DNA sequence: TGTGCCAGCAGTTTTCGGTACAGGGCAGGAGGTCCCAATGAGCAGTTCTTC. Protein: CASSFRYRAGGPNEQFF.

The V gene is TRBV4-3, the J gene TRBJ2-5; D is possibly TRBD2 (5 bases). The CDR3 runs 13 residues. V shed 4 bases and J shed 9 bases, with 15 bases lying between them. Germline CDR1 is LGHNA and CDR2 is YSLEER. The CDR3 region is CASSRTRIEAQYF. Written as DNA, the CDR3 is TGCGCCAGCAGCCGTACTAGGATTGAGGCCCAGTACTTC.

This clone was detected only a few times. The rearrangement joins TRBV5-1 to TRBJ2-7, with 11 bases fitting TRBD2. The CDR3 length is 15 residues. Looked up from germline, CDR1 is SGHRS and CDR2 is YFSETQ. The J segment lost 2 bases and the V segment lost 4 bases, leaving 5 bases of the junction unmatched. This chain's CDR3 is CASSPGGLAAYEQYF. CDR3 nucleotides: TGCGCCAGCAGCCCGGGGGGACTAGCGGCCTACGAGCAGTACTTC.

This chain uses TRBV19 with TRBJ2-7; 8 bases match TRBD2. CDR3 length: 15 residues. CDR1 and CDR2 (germline): LNHDA, SQIVND (reference sequence). V lost 3 bases, J lost 5 bases, and 9 bases stayed unmatched. CDR3 amino acids: CASSIPVAGKNEQYF. The DNA for the CDR3 is TGTGCCAGTAGTATCCCGGTAGCGGGGAAGAACGAGCAGTACTTC.

This chain links TRBV28 with TRBJ2-7, with 10 bases aligning to TRBD2. Per germline, CDR1 MDHEN and CDR2 SYDVKM. This CDR3 region has 13 residues. V was clipped by 9 bases and J by 3 bases; unmatched bases: 5. The CDR3 loop is CARYLAGDYEQYF. CDR3 sequence (DNA): TGTGCCAGATATCTAGCGGGAGACTACGAGCAGTACTTC.

The chain is built from TRBV5-5 and TRBJ1-5; D possibly corresponds to TRBD1 (5 bases). The CDR3 runs to 15 residues. Germline V gene data show CDR1 as SGHKS and CDR2 as YYEKEE (reference sequence). V dropped 0 bases and J dropped 5 bases, with 12 bases sitting between them. The CDR3 loop is CASSLVGVPDQPQHF. The CDR3 nucleotides are TGTGCCAGCAGCTTGGTAGGGGTTCCCGATCAGCCCCAGCATTTT.

This clone has more than one count but fewer than ten. The V call is TRBV6-1, the J call TRBJ1-5, with unresolved D. Trimming removed 6 bases from V and 9 bases from J, with 9 bases in between. CDR1 is MNHNS and CDR2 is SASEGT in the germline V gene. The CDR3 spans 11 residues. CDR3 DNA: TGTGCCAGCAGCCCGAGTGGGCCCCAGCATTTT. Translation gives CASSPSGPQHF.

This clone was found once. The chain joins TRBV11-2 to TRBJ2-1; 9 nucleotides agree with TRBD2. CDR1 and CDR2 from the germline V gene are SGHAT and FQNNGV. Trimming cost V 4 bases and J 10 bases; bases outside gene matches: 11. The CDR3 is made up of 15 amino acids. The CDR3 reads CASSSLTGTSNEQFF. The DNA of the CDR3 is TGTGCCAGCAGCTCCTTAACCGGGACTAGCAACGAGCAGTTCTTC.

V gene TRBV11-2 combines with J gene TRBJ2-1; 7 positions agree with TRBD2. The CDR3 covers 14 residues. From germline, CDR1 is SGHAT and CDR2 FQNNGV. V was clipped by 7 bases and J by 7 bases; unmatched bases: 10. As DNA, the CDR3 is TGTGCCAGCACGCTTTACGGAGCGGGGAATGAGCAGTTCTTC. It codes for CASTLYGAGNEQFF.